Listed below are T cell receptor beta chains from one sample, sequenced in a study of chemoradiotherapy in HPV16-positive cancers. Sequenced by immunoSEQ multiplex PCR; TCRdb stores in-frame clones only, minus some. The sample has 20,000 to 25,000 clones, roughly 94% seen once; the top ten hold 2.7%. This material was acquired from a patient who underwent chemoradiotherapy. The receptors here all came from a human donor with HPV-associated anogenital cancer. Each CDR3 is given with its conserved first and last residue. D genes are given only for firm matches. Rows may omit the clone size; those that give it use once, few, many or a size class.

>.|.|TRBJ2-5|TRBV20-1
CSARIETQYF
TGCAGTGCGCGGATAGAGACCCAGTACTTC
>.|.|TRBJ1-1|TRBV5-1
CASSSSKGGADTEAFF
TGCGCCAGCAGCTCCTCCAAGGGGGGTGCGGACACTGAAGCTTTCTTT
>.|.|TRBJ1-1|TRBV7-2
CASSFSGVNTEAFF
TGTGCCAGCAGCTTTTCGGGGGTTAACACTGAAGCTTTCTTT
>TRBD1|.|TRBJ1-1|TRBV7-8
CASILEGQGAWGTEAFF
TGTGCCAGCATCTTAGAGGGACAGGGGGCGTGGGGCACTGAAGCTTTCTTT
>TRBD1|.|TRBJ1-1|TRBV5-6
CASSSGQGLMGFF
TGTGCCAGCAGCTCTGGACAGGGGCTAATGGGTTTCTTT
>TRBD2|.|TRBJ2-3|TRBV27
CASTPLEGLAGGHGDTQYF
TGTGCCAGCACCCCCCTTGAGGGACTAGCGGGGGGGCATGGAGATACGCAGTATTTT
>.|.|TRBJ2-2|TRBV5-1
CASSLGRGVGELFF
TGCGCCAGCAGCTTGGGTCGTGGGGTCGGGGAGCTGTTTTTT
>.|few|TRBJ1-4|TRBV10-2
CASSVGEKLFF
TGCGCCAGCAGTGTGGGTGAAAAACTGTTTTTT
>.|.|TRBJ1-5|TRBV4-1
CASSPGAVRGSNQPQHF
TGCGCCAGCAGCCCCGGGGCGGTGAGGGGGAGCAATCAGCCCCAGCATTTT
>TRBD1|.|TRBJ1-2|TRBV28
CASSEQGGSGYTF
TGTGCCAGCAGCGAGCAGGGGGGGAGTGGCTACACCTTC
>.|.|TRBJ1-4|TRBV2
CASNEGEKLFF
TGTGCCAGTAACGAGGGGGAAAAACTGTTTTTT
>.|.|TRBJ1-4|TRBV5-5
CASSLFQGGGEKLFF
TGTGCCAGCAGCTTGTTCCAGGGAGGAGGCGAAAAACTGTTTTTT
>.|.|TRBJ1-5|TRBV6-4
CASSSDYSNQPQHF
TGTGCCAGCAGTTCAGATTATAGCAATCAGCCCCAGCATTTT